This T cell receptor beta chain was captured in a study of technical replicates of blood from four donors. The CDR3 spans 11 residues. Germline-derived CDR1 and CDR2 are SQVTM and ANQGSEA. The V and J ends lost 6 bases and 4 bases, in that order; junction bases with no gene match: 3. Sequencing was performed with immunoSEQ multiplex PCR; in TCRdb, only in-frame clones are kept and a portion is missing. The sample gives more than 80,000 clones, around 95% of which show up once; 0.34% is in the top ten. This TCR derives from a human donor in good health. Sample: T cells isolated from PBMCs. V and J are TRBV29-1 and TRBJ2-7; 7 nucleotides align to TRBD2. CDR3 DNA sequence: TGCAGCGTGCCCGGGGGGTACGAGCAGTACTTC. This sequence encodes CSVPGGYEQYF.